The 20 T cell receptor beta chains reported below all come from one sample, sequenced in a study of T cell responses to AZD1222 COVID-19 vaccine. This table comes from immunoSEQ multiplex PCR, and its TCRdb copy is limited to in-frame clones, with some not included. This table holds under 110,000 clones, about 86% found once. This specimen was peripheral blood, taken on day 0 of AZD1222 vaccination. The source of these receptors is an adult in good health.

CDR3 bases: TGTGCCAGCAGCTTACTGCAGGACCCTGGAAACACCATATATTTT. This gives the protein CASSLLQDPGNTIYF. The J gene is TRBJ1-3, the V gene TRBV7-2; D remains ambiguous. This CDR3 is 15 amino acids long. The ends were cut back, 2 bases at V and 2 bases at J, with 10 bases in the middle. The V gene's germline CDR1 is SGHTA and CDR2 FQGNSA.

This chain connects TRBV7-2 to TRBJ2-1; TRBD1 aligns across 10 bases. The CDR3 runs to 15 residues. The V segment lost 1 base and the J segment 8 bases; nucleotides outside the gene matches: 5. Germline CDR1 reads SGHTA; CDR2 reads FQGNSA. The DNA of the CDR3 is TGTGCCAGCAGCTTAGGCGGGACAGGGGAGTATGAGCAGTTCTTC. Translating it yields CASSLGGTGEYEQFF.

This chain joins TRBV6-5 and TRBJ2-7, with D tentatively TRBD2 (5 bases). Trimming removed 0 bases at V and 3 bases at J, with 9 bases between. The CDR3 spans 14 residues. The V gene's germline CDR1 is MNHEY and CDR2 SVGAGI. CDR3 region: CASSYSAGGYEQYF. The DNA for the CDR3 is TGTGCCAGCAGTTACTCGGCGGGCGGCTACGAGCAGTACTTC.

The CDR3 DNA reads TGCGCCAGCAGTCAATCGAACGAACAGTGCTACGAGCAGTACTTC. Its translation: CASSQSNEQCYEQYF. The V call is TRBV23-1, the J call TRBJ2-7; D gene uncertain. TRBV23-1 is recorded as an ORF, its role being uncertain. The CDR3 runs to 15 residues. Trimming shortened V by 0 bases and J by 3 bases, and 12 bases separated the two germline ends.

Written as DNA, the CDR3 is TGTGCCAGCAGCGGTACTCAACAGGGGGCAGGCACTGAAGCTTTCTTT. Protein product: CASSGTQQGAGTEAFF. This sequence joins TRBV9 and TRBJ1-1, with 9 bases lining up with TRBD1. V shed 3 bases and J 4 bases; nucleotides not matched to a gene: 10. Germline CDR1 reads SGDLS; CDR2 reads YYNGEE. CDR3 size: 16 residues.

This chain connects TRBV19 to TRBJ1-2; 11 bases match TRBD1. V was pared by 3 bases and J by 4 bases, with 10 bases of the junction left unmatched. Germline V lookup: CDR1 LNHDA, CDR2 SQIVND (reference sequence). The CDR3 length is 17 residues. CDR3 bases: TGTGCCAGTAGTATGCCGTCGGGACAGGGGGGGTCCTATGGCTACACCTTC. Amino acids: CASSMPSGQGGSYGYTF.

In this sample, this clone turned up a few times. The chain has TRBV5-1 and TRBJ1-1; the D is unclear. There are 14 residues in the CDR3. Germline V gene sequence: CDR1 SGHRS, CDR2 YFSETQ. The V end lost 0 bases, the J end lost 1 base, and 7 bases lay between the germline ends. The CDR3 reads CASSLVQRNTEAFF. CDR3 in DNA: TGCGCCAGCAGCTTGGTACAGAGGAACACTGAAGCTTTCTTT.

To note about this clone: The same CDR3 arises from other DNA sequences in this sample as well. The chain uses TRBV30 and TRBJ1-2; TRBD1 matches at 8 bases. Trimming at V came to 1 base and at J to 7 bases, leaving 5 bases not matched to a gene. The germline CDR1 and CDR2 sequences are GTSNPN and SVGIG (reference sequence). CDR3 length: 13 amino acids. CDR3: CAWSAQGAFGYTF. As DNA, the CDR3 is TGTGCCTGGAGTGCCCAGGGGGCGTTTGGCTACACCTTC.

The V gene is TRBV2, the J gene TRBJ1-5; possibly TRBD1 for D (6 bases). Per the germline V gene, CDR1 is SNHLY and CDR2 is FYNNEI. Trimming removed 2 bases from V and 0 bases from J, with 11 bases in between. The CDR3 loop spans 16 amino acids. This CDR3 reads CASSEPRGASNQPQHF. CDR3 nucleotides: TGTGCCAGCAGTGAACCCAGGGGTGCTAGCAATCAGCCCCAGCATTTT.

This chain connects TRBV5-1 to TRBJ2-7; 7 bases align to TRBD1. The V gene's germline CDR1 is SGHRS and CDR2 YFSETQ. V lost 4 bases and J lost 3; bases outside the gene matches: 4. The CDR3 contains 13 residues. CDR3 sequence reads: CASSDQGDYEQYF. Here the CDR3 DNA reads TGCGCCAGCAGCGACCAGGGGGACTACGAGCAGTACTTC.

The chain joins TRBV27 to TRBJ2-1; TRBD1 matches at 10 bases. V lost 5 bases, J lost 3 bases, and 4 bases stayed unmatched. Germline V lookup: CDR1 MNHEY, CDR2 SMNVEV (reference sequence). This CDR3 is 15 amino acids long. The CDR3 loop reads CASSPGQGIYNEQFF. CDR3 coding DNA: TGTGCCAGCAGTCCGGGACAGGGGATCTACAATGAGCAGTTCTTC.

The DNA for the CDR3 is TGCGCCAGCAGCTTAGGGCAGGCCGCGAACACCGGGGAGCTGTTTTTT. Protein: CASSLGQAANTGELFF. V and J are TRBV5-1 and TRBJ2-2, with D unclear. Per the germline V gene, CDR1 is SGHRS and CDR2 is YFSETQ. The V end was cut by 2 bases, the J end by 0 bases, with 11 bases between. The CDR3 consists of 16 residues.

The rearrangement joins TRBV27 to TRBJ2-7; D not certain. Trimming shortened V by 0 bases and J by 3 bases, and 9 bases separated the two germline ends. CDR3 length: 14 residues. CDR1 and CDR2 (germline): MNHEY, SMNVEV (reference sequence). In nucleotides, the CDR3 is TGTGCCAGCAGTTTATCGGGCCTAAACTACGAGCAGTACTTC. Its translation is CASSLSGLNYEQYF.

For the CDR3, the DNA is TGTGCCAGCAGTGAAGAGGTGGGGGGCCCCCCCAATCAGCCCCAGCATTTT. It yields the protein CASSEEVGGPPNQPQHF. The chain employs TRBV6-1 and TRBJ1-5; perhaps TRBD1 as D (6 bases). With 1 base removed from V and 3 bases from J, the gap between germline ends came to 16 bases. Looked up from germline, CDR1 is MNHNS and CDR2 is SASEGT. There are 17 residues in the CDR3.

The CDR3 reads CASSLVEGNTEAFF. The CDR3 DNA is TGTGCCAGCAGCTTAGTAGAGGGGAACACTGAAGCTTTCTTT. The V gene is TRBV7-6, the J gene TRBJ1-1; unclear D gene. Trimming took 1 base from V and 1 from J, leaving 7 bases between them. CDR1 and CDR2 (germline): SGHVS, FNYEAQ. This CDR3 spans 14 amino acids.

The chain uses TRBV7-6 and TRBJ2-1; TRBD1 matches 7 bases. CDR3 length: 16 amino acids. The V and J ends lost 5 bases and 5 bases, in that order; junction bases with no gene match: 12. Per germline, CDR1 SGHVS and CDR2 FNYEAQ. CDR3 coding DNA: TGTGCCAGCAGCCGCGGACCAGGACAGGACCACAATGAGCAGTTCTTC. It translates to CASSRGPGQDHNEQFF.

The CDR3 sequence is CASSPATNEKLFF. CDR3 coding DNA: TGTGCCAGCAGTCCGGCAACTAATGAAAAACTGTTTTTT. V and J are TRBV12-3 or TRBV12-4 and TRBJ1-4; no firm D call. V was clipped by 5 bases and J by 0 bases, with 4 bases between them. The CDR3 runs to 13 residues.

The chain recombines TRBV24-1 with TRBJ2-1, with D possibly matching TRBD2 (6 bases). The CDR3 runs 17 residues. V lost 3 bases and J 4 bases, leaving 18 bases between the germline ends. CDR1 is KGHDR, CDR2 SFDVKD, per germline. The CDR3 bases are TGTGCCACCAGTGATGGGGACGGGAGATCGGGATACAATGAGCAGTTCTTC. It encodes CATSDGDGRSGYNEQFF.

The chain recombines TRBV7-2 with TRBJ2-2; the D is unclear. V lost 1 base to trimming and J lost 5 bases, with 11 bases between them. This CDR3 contains 15 residues. Germline V gene data show CDR1 as SGHTA and CDR2 as FQGNSA. For the CDR3, the DNA is TGTGCCAGCAGCTTAGTCAAGGGTAAAACCGGGGAGCTGTTTTTT. Protein product: CASSLVKGKTGELFF.

This clone has only one observation. This rearrangement joins TRBV2 to TRBJ1-5; perhaps TRBD1 as D (5 bases). V was trimmed by 8 bases and J by 6 bases, leaving 14 bases between them. Germline V gives CDR1 SNHLY, CDR2 FYNNEI. The CDR3 is 13 residues long. The CDR3 DNA reads as TGTGCCAGCCAGGAATGGGGGTCTCAGCCCCAGCATTTT. This translates into CASQEWGSQPQHF.